This entry lists 3 T cell receptor beta chains sequenced from one sample in a study of T cell responses to AZD1222 COVID-19 vaccine. Data came from immunoSEQ multiplex PCR; TCRdb stores just in-frame clones and leaves some out. The sample yields around 150,000 clones, approximately 90% seen once. The sequencing here drew on peripheral blood, taken on day 0 of AZD1222 vaccination. The receptors come from an adult in good health.

This chain links TRBV6-2 or TRBV6-3 with TRBJ1-1, with D possibly being TRBD1 (5 bases). V lost 4 bases and J lost 3, with 9 bases in between. The CDR3 loop spans 13 amino acids. Per germline, CDR1 MNHEY and CDR2 SVGEGT. The CDR3 is CASSFGRDTEAFF. CDR3 nucleotide sequence: TGTGCCAGCAGTTTCGGCAGGGACACTGAAGCTTTCTTT.

This clone occurred a few times. The J gene is TRBJ1-1, the V gene TRBV7-2; no reliable D call. The CDR3 is 14 residues long. Trimming took off 1 base at V and 0 bases at J, with 6 bases between the two ends. Germline V gives CDR1 SGHTA, CDR2 FQGNSA. The CDR3 region is CASSLGLLNTEAFF. The CDR3 nucleotides are TGTGCCAGCAGCTTAGGTCTCCTGAACACTGAAGCTTTCTTT.

Here the CDR3 reads CASSSYPKNIQYF. The CDR3, as DNA: TGTGCCAGCAGTTCCTACCCAAAAAACATTCAGTACTTC. The rearrangement links TRBV27 to TRBJ2-4; D call uncertain. Germline V gene data show CDR1 as MNHEY and CDR2 as SMNVEV (reference sequence). The CDR3 covers 13 residues. Trimming pared 4 bases from V and 4 bases from J, leaving 8 bases between.